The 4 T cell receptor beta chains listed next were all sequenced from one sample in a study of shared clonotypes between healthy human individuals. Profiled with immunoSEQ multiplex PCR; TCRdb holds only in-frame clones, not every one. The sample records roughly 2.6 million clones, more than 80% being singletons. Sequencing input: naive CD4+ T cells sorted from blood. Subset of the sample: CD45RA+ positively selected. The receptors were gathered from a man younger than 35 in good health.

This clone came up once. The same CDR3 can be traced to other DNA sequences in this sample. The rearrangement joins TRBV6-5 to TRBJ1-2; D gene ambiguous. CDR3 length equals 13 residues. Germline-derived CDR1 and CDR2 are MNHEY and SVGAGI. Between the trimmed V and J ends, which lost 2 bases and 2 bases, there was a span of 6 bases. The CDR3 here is CASSYPVNYGYTF. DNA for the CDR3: TGTGCCAGCAGTTACCCAGTCAACTATGGCTACACCTTC.

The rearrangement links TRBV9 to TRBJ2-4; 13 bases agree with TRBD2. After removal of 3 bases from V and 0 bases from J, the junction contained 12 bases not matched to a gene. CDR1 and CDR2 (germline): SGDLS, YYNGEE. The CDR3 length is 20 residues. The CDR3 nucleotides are TGTGCCAGCAGCGAGCGTCCGGGACTAGCGGGGACAGTAGCCAAAAACATTCAGTACTTC. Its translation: CASSERPGLAGTVAKNIQYF.

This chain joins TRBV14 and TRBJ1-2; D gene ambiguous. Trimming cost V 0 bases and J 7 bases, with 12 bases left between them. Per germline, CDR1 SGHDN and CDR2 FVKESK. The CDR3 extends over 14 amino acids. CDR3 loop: CASSQEFPALGYTF. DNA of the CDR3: TGTGCCAGCAGCCAAGAGTTCCCTGCCCTTGGCTACACCTTC.

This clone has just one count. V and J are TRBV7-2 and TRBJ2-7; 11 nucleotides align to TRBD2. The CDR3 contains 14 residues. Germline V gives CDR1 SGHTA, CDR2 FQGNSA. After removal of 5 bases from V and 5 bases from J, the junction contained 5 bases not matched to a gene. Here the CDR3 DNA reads TGTGCCAGCAGCCCCGGACTAGCGGGCAACGAGCAGTACTTC. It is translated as CASSPGLAGNEQYF.